This T cell receptor (beta chain) was documented in a study of CD8+ T cells in alopecia areata. Per the germline V gene, CDR1 is SQVTM and CDR2 is ANQGSEA. Losses at the gene ends were 7 bases for V and 2 bases for J; bases not matched to a gene: 7. The CDR3 is 15 residues long. Extraction of RNA preceded its reverse transcription into cDNA, which served as the sequencing template. Method: immunoSEQ multiplex PCR; TCRdb's copy keeps in-frame clones and lacks some. The data contain more than 95,000 clones, approximately 47% of them singletons. The clonotype comes from a human donor with alopecia areata. This sequence joins TRBV29-1 and TRBJ2-3; 12 bases map to TRBD2. Sequences were obtained from NKG2D-low CD8+ T cells sorted from blood. CDR3 loop: CSALGLAGSTDTQYF. The CDR3 region has the DNA TGCAGCGCGTTGGGACTAGCGGGTTCCACAGATACGCAGTATTTT.